A selection of T cell receptor beta chains follows, all from one sample in a study of blood T cells in healthy people across ages. One entry per CDR3 protein, called by TCRdb with MiXCR from the 5' RACE reads. This sample has roughly 2 million distinct CDR3 sequences, with less than 50% found just once. Input material: blood. Source of these receptors: a middle-aged woman in good health. The conserved cysteine and the conserved F or W are not part of the CDR3 here. Size is stated for part of the rows, as once, few or many counts, or as a class when the clone is expanded.

abundance: -; j_gene: TRBJ1-1; v_gene: TRBV27; CDR3aa: ASSLYGGGTGVEAF
abundance: -; j_gene: -; v_gene: TRBV28; CDR3aa: ASRGFDEQY
abundance: few; j_gene: TRBJ2-7; v_gene: TRBV24-1; CDR3aa: ATSDSTGQTSLYEQY
abundance: -; j_gene: TRBJ2-7; v_gene: TRBV20-1; CDR3aa: SARDRGGSTYEQY
abundance: -; j_gene: TRBJ2-5; v_gene: TRBV29-1; CDR3aa: SVEEGVVETQY
abundance: -; j_gene: TRBJ2-1; v_gene: TRBV6-1; CDR3aa: ASRALEGDLYNEQF
abundance: -; j_gene: TRBJ2-1; v_gene: TRBV7-2; CDR3aa: ASSFGLAGNNEQF
abundance: -; j_gene: TRBJ2-7; v_gene: TRBV27; CDR3aa: ASSSTGTGGRRKY
abundance: -; j_gene: TRBJ2-7; v_gene: TRBV10-3; CDR3aa: AISGVGGSYEQY
abundance: few; j_gene: TRBJ1-6; v_gene: TRBV6-5; CDR3aa: ASSGGQYNSPLH
abundance: few; j_gene: TRBJ1-5; v_gene: TRBV7-2; CDR3aa: ASSSGRNSNQPQH
abundance: -; j_gene: TRBJ2-7; v_gene: TRBV28; CDR3aa: ASSELLGGHEQY
abundance: -; j_gene: TRBJ1-6; v_gene: TRBV20-1; CDR3aa: SARGVRNSPLH
abundance: -; j_gene: TRBJ2-1; v_gene: TRBV5-1; CDR3aa: ASSSGDRTGGGEQF
abundance: -; j_gene: TRBJ2-7; v_gene: TRBV12-3/TRBV12-4; CDR3aa: ASSKYRDRDYEQY
abundance: -; j_gene: -; v_gene: TRBV6-5; CDR3aa: ASSSLGQGGRRTQY
abundance: -; j_gene: TRBJ2-1; v_gene: TRBV4-2; CDR3aa: ASSQEGWSEQF
abundance: -; j_gene: TRBJ1-2; v_gene: TRBV12-3/TRBV12-4; CDR3aa: ASSFWGNYGYT
abundance: -; j_gene: TRBJ1-2; v_gene: TRBV6-5; CDR3aa: ASSYWDRELANYGYT
abundance: -; j_gene: TRBJ1-3; v_gene: TRBV4-2; CDR3aa: ASSQVAPGLGSGNTIY
abundance: -; j_gene: TRBJ2-5; v_gene: TRBV4-3; CDR3aa: ASSQDTVRETQY
abundance: -; j_gene: -; v_gene: TRBV20-1; CDR3aa: SARGQAGGREQY